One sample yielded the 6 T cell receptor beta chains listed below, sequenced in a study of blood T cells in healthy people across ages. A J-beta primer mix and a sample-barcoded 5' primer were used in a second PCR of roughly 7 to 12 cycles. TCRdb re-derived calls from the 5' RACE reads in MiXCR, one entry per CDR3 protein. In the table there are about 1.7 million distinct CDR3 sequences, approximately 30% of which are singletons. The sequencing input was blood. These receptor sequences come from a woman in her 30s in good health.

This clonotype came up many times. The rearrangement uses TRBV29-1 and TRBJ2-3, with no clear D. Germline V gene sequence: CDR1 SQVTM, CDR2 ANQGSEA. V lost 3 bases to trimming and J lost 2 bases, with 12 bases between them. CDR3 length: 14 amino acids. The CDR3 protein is CSVDLYLHTDTQYF. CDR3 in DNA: TGCAGCGTTGATTTGTACCTCCACACAGATACGCAGTATTTT.

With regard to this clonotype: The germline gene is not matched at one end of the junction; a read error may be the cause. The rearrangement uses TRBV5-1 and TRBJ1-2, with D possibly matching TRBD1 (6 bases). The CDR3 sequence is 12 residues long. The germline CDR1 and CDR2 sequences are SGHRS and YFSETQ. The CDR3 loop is CAGSLYGGGYTF. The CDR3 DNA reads TGCGCCGGCAGCCTTTATGGGGGCGGCTACACCTTC.

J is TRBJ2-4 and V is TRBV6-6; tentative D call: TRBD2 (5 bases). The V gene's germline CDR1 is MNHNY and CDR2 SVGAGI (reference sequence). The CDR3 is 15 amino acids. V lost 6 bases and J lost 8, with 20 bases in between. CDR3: CASSPTVGMGDIQYF. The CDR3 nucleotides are TGTGCCAGCAGCCCCACCGTGGGGATGGGAGACATTCAGTACTTC.

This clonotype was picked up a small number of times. The CDR3, as DNA: TGCAGTGCTGCAGGGAATGAGCAGTACTTC. Translating gives CSAAGNEQYF. The chain uses TRBV20-1 and TRBJ2-5; weak D call: TRBD1 (5 bases). Per the germline V gene, CDR1 is DFQATT and CDR2 is SNEGSKA (reference sequence). The V gene lost 5 bases and the J gene lost 11 bases, with 12 bases spanning the gap. The CDR3 sequence is 10 residues long.

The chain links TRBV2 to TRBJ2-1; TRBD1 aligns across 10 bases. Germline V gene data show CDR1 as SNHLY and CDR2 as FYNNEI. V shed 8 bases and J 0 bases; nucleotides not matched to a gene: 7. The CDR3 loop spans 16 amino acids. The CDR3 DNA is TGTGCCAGCGCCCCGGGACAGGGGCTCTCCTACAATGAGCAGTTCTTC. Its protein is CASAPGQGLSYNEQFF.

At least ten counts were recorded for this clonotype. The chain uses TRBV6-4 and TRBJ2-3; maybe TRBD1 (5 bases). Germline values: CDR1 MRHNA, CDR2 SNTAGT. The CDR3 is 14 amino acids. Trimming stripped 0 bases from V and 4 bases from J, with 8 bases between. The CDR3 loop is CASSDSQGSDTQYF. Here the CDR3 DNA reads TGTGCCAGCAGTGACTCGCAGGGCTCAGATACGCAGTATTTT.